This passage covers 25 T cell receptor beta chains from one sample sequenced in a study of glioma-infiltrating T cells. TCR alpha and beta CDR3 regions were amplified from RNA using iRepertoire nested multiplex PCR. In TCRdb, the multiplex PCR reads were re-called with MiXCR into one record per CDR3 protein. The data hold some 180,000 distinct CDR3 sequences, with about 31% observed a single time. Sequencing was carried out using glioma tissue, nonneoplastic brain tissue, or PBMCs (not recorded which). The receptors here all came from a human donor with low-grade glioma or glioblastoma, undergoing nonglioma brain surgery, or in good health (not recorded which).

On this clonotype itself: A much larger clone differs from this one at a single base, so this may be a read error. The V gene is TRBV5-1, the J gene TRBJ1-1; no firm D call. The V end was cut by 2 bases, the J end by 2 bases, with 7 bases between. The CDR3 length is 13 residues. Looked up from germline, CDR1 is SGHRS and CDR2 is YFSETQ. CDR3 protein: CASSFQYNTEAFF. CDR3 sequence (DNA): TGCGCCAGCAGCTTTCAGTATAACACTGAAGCTTTCTTT.

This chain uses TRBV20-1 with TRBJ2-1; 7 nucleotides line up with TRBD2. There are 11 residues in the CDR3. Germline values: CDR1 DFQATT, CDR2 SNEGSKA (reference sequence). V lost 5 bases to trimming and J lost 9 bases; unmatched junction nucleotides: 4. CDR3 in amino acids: CSAGRVGEQFF. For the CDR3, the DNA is TGCAGTGCTGGGAGGGTGGGTGAGCAGTTCTTC.

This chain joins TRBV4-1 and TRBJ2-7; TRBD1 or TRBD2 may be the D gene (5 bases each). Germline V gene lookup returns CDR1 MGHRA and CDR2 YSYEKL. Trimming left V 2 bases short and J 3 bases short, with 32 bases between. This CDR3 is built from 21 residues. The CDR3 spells CASSQRKFRDPQLPLNYEQYF. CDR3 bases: TGCGCCAGCAGCCAACGGAAATTCCGGGACCCTCAACTCCCGTTAAACTACGAGCAGTACTTC.

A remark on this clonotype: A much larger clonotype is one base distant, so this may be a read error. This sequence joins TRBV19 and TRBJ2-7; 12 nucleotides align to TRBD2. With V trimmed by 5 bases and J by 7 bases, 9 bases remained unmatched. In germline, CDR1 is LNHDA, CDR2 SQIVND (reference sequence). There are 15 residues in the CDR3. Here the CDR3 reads CASSSTSGSRDEQYF. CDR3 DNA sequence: TGTGCCAGTAGTTCGACTAGCGGGAGTCGGGATGAGCAGTACTTC.

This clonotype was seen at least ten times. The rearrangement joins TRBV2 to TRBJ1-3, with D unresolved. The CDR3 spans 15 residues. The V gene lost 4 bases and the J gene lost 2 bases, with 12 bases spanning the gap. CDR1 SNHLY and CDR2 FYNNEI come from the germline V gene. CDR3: CASSVLDSAGNTIYF. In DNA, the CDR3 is TGTGCCAGCAGTGTTCTTGATTCCGCTGGAAACACCATATATTTT.

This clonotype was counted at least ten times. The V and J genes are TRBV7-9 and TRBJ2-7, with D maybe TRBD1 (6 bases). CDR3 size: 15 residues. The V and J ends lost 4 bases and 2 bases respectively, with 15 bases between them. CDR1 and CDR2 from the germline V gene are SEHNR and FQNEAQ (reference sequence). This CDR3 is CASSSTGTGPYEQYF. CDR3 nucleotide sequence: TGTGCCAGCAGCTCAACAGGGACCGGCCCCTACGAGCAGTACTTC.

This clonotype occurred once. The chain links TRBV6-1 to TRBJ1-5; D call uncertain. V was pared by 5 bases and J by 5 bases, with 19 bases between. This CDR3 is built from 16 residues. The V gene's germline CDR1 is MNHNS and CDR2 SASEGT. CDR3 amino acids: CASSSDLAGIYQPQHF. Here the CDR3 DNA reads TGTGCCAGCAGTTCCGACCTGGCAGGCATTTATCAGCCCCAGCATTTT.

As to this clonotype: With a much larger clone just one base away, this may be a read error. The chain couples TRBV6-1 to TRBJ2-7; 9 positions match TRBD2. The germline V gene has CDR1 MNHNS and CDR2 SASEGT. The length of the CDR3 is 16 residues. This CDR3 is CANSLGSGSRSYEQYF. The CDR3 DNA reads TGTGCCAACAGTTTAGGTAGCGGGAGTAGGTCCTACGAGCAGTACTTC.

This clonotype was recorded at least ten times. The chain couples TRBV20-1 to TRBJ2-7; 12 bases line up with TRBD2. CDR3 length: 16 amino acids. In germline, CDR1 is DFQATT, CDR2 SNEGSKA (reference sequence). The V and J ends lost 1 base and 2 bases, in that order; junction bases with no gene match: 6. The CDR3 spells CSARGVSSGRAYEQYF. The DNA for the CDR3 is TGCAGTGCTAGAGGGGTCTCTAGCGGGAGGGCCTACGAGCAGTACTTC.

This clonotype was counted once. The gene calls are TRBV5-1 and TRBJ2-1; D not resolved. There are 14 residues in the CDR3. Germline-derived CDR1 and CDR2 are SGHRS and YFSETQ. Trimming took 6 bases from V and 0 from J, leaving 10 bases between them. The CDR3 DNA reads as TGCGCCAGCATCCCTCCGGGCTCCTACAATGAGCAGTTCTTC. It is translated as CASIPPGSYNEQFF.

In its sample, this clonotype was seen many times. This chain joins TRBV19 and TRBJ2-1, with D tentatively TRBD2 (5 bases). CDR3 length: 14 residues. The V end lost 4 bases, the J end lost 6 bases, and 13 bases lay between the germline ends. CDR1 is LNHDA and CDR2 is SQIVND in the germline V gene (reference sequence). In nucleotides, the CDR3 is TGTGCCAGTAGTACTCCCGGACTTGTCAATGAGCAGTTCTTC. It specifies CASSTPGLVNEQFF.

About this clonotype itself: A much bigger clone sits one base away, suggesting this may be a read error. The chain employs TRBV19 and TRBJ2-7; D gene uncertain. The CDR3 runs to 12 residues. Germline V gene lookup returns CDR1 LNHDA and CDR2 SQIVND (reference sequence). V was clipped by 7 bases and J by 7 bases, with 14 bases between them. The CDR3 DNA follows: TGTGCCAGTACCCGTTTGGGCGATGAGCAGTACTTC. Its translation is CASTRLGDEQYF.

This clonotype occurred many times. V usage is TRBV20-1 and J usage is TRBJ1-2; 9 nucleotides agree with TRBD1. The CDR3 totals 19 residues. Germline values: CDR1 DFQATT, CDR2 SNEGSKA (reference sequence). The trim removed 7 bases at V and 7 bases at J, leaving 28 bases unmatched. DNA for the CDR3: TGCAGTGTCAGAAGGAGTGTTCGGGACAGGGACCTTTGGGCTAGTGGCTACACCTTC. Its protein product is CSVRRSVRDRDLWASGYTF.

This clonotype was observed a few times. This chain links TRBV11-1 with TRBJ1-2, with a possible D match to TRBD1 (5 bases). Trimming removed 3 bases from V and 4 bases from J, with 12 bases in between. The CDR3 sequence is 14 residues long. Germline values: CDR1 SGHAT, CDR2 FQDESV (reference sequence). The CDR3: CASSLTAIGYGYTF. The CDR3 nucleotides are TGTGCCAGCAGCTTGACAGCTATAGGCTATGGCTACACCTTC.

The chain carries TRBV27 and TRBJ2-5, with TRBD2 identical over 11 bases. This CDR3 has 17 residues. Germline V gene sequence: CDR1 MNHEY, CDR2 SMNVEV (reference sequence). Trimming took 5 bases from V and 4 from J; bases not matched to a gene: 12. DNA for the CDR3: TGTGCCAGCAGTCGCGGACTAGCGGGCAGAGGTTCAGAGACCCAGTACTTC. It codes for CASSRGLAGRGSETQYF.

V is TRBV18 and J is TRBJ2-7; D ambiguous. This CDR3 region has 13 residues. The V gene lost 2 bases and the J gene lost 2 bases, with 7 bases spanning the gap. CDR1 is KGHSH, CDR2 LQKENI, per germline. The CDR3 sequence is CASSPTETYEQYF. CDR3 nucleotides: TGTGCCAGCTCACCAACAGAGACCTACGAGCAGTACTTC.

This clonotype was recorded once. The DNA of the CDR3 is TGTGCCAGCAGTCTAATCGGGGGAAGTAGTGAAAAACTGTTTTTT. This gives the protein CASSLIGGSSEKLFF. The chain is built from TRBV27 and TRBJ1-4, with D possibly being TRBD1 (5 bases). Trimming removed 5 bases at V and 7 bases at J, with 17 bases between. The CDR3 is made up of 15 amino acids. Germline V CDR1 and CDR2: MNHEY, SMNVEV (reference sequence).

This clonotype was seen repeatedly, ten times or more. CDR3 residues: CASSQRIPGEGIGYNNEQFF. DNA of the CDR3: TGCGCCAGCAGCCAGAGGATTCCGGGAGAGGGCATCGGGTATAACAATGAGCAGTTCTTC. The chain combines TRBV4-1 with TRBJ2-1; perhaps TRBD2 as D (6 bases). Germline-derived CDR1 and CDR2 are MGHRA and YSYEKL. CDR3 length: 20 amino acids. Trimming removed 3 bases at V and 5 bases at J, with 29 bases between.

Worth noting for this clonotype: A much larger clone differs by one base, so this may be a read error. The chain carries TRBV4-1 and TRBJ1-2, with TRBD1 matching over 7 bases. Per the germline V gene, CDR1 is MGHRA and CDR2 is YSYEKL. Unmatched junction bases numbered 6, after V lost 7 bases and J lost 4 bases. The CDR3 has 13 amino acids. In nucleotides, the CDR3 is TGCGCCAGCATCCAGACAGGGACCTATGGCTACACCTTC. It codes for CASIQTGTYGYTF.

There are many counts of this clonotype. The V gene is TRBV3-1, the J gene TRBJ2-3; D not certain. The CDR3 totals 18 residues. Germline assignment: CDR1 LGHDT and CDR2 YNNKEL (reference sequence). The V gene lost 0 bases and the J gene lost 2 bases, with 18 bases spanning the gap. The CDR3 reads CASSQELLGPLNTDTQYF. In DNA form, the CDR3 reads TGTGCCAGCAGCCAAGAACTCCTTGGCCCATTGAACACAGATACGCAGTATTTT.

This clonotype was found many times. The CDR3 sequence is CASSLVGSGYQETQYF. As DNA, the CDR3 is TGTGCCAGCAGCTTAGTAGGTAGCGGGTACCAAGAGACCCAGTACTTC. This rearrangement joins TRBV7-2 to TRBJ2-5; TRBD2 agrees at 7 bases. Germline assignment: CDR1 SGHTA and CDR2 FQGNSA. This CDR3 contains 16 residues. J gave up 0 bases and V 1 base, and 5 bases lay outside the gene matches.

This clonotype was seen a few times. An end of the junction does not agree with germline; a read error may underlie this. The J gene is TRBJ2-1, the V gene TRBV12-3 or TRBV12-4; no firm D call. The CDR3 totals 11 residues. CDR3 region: CASGLSNEQFF. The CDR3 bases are TGTGCCAGCGGTTTATCGAATGAGCAGTTCTTC.

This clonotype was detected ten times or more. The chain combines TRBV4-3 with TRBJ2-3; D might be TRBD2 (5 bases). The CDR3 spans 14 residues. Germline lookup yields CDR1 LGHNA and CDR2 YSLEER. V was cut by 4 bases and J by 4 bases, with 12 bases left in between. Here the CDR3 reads CASSPRPEADTQYF. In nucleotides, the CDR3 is TGCGCCAGCAGCCCCCGGCCGGAGGCAGATACGCAGTATTTT.

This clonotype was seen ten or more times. This chain's CDR3 is CATSDGPDSIGNTIYF. The CDR3 DNA is TGTGCCACCAGTGATGGCCCGGACAGCATCGGAAACACCATATATTTT. The chain joins TRBV24-1 to TRBJ1-3; maybe TRBD1 (6 bases). The V gene's germline CDR1 is KGHDR and CDR2 SFDVKD. The length of the CDR3 is 16 residues. V dropped 3 bases and J dropped 4 bases, with 15 bases sitting between them.

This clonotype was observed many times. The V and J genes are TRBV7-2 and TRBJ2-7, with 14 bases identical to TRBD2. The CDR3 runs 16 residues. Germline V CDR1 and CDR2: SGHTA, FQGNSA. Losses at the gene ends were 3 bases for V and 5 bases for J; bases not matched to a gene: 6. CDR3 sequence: CASSFRTSGRRNEQYF. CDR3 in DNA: TGTGCCAGCAGCTTTAGGACTAGCGGGAGGAGGAACGAGCAGTACTTC.